A single sample is the source of the 8 T cell receptor beta chains below, sequenced in a study of metastatic and nonmetastatic thyroid tumors. Among the patients, none had received any treatment before thyroid surgery. TCRdb re-clonotyped the PCR reads through MiXCR. Of about 33,000 clones in the sample, over 15% were seen once. Sequenced material: blood. These receptors all come from a male donor with papillary thyroid cancer or a benign thyroid nodule (not recorded which). Some clones in this sample may be carry-over from other donors' samples.

The chain recombines TRBV20-1 with TRBJ2-7; D possibly uses TRBD1 or TRBD2 (5 bases each). This CDR3 is 12 amino acids long. CDR1 is DFQATT, CDR2 SNEGSKA, per germline (reference sequence). Deletions cut 6 bases from V and 7 bases from J, with 16 bases between. CDR3 region: CSAPRDRHEQYF. CDR3 DNA sequence: TGCAGTGCCCCAAGGGACCGCCATGAGCAGTACTTC.

This clone was detected ten times or more. V and J are TRBV7-2 and TRBJ2-1; 7 bases agree with TRBD2. The length of the CDR3 is 16 residues. Germline V CDR1 and CDR2: SGHTA, FQGNSA. V gave up 3 bases and J gave up 4 bases; unmatched junction bases: 9. CDR3 DNA: TGTGCCAGCAGCTTTCAACCTAGCGGAGCTTACAATGAGCAGTTCTTC. Amino acid sequence: CASSFQPSGAYNEQFF.

This clone was seen many times. V usage is TRBV19 and J usage is TRBJ2-2; D call uncertain. The V gene lost 5 bases and the J gene lost 1 base, with 8 bases spanning the gap. CDR1 LNHDA and CDR2 SQIVND come from the germline V gene (reference sequence). The CDR3 loop spans 14 amino acids. In DNA form, the CDR3 reads TGTGCCAGTAGTCGTACAATGAACACCGGGGAGCTGTTTTTT. This encodes CASSRTMNTGELFF.

This clone occurred many times. The rearrangement joins TRBV28 to TRBJ1-2, with D unclear. Germline CDR1 and CDR2: MDHEN and SYDVKM. Trimming shortened V by 8 bases and J by 6 bases, and 13 bases separated the two germline ends. CDR3 length: 12 residues. CDR3 nucleotide sequence: TGTGCCAGCGAGTTTAAGGGAAATGGCTACACCTTC. Translation gives CASEFKGNGYTF.

As to this clone: Here the CDR3 omits its conserved ending phenylalanine or tryptophan, so a read error is the likely source. It is unclear where the CDR3 begins or ends on the DNA, so no DNA is shown, and the CDR3 is as TCRdb lists it. The chain employs TRBV28 and TRBJ2-1; TRBD2 is taken as the D call from the table, unchecked against the DNA. Germline loops: CDR1 MDHEN, CDR2 SYDVKM. The CDR3 sequence runs 15 residues, both termini included. The CDR3 loop is CASSSAGGPVDEQLC.

The sample holds many counts of this clone. A read error is possible here, since a much larger clone lies one base away. This specimen includes other DNA sequences encoding the same CDR3. The chain carries TRBV15 and TRBJ2-5; D possibly corresponds to TRBD1 (6 bases). Looked up from germline, CDR1 is LNHNV and CDR2 is YYDKDF (reference sequence). This CDR3 comprises 13 residues. The CDR3 nucleotides read TGCGCCACCAGCCAGGGGCGGGTAGAGACCCAGTACTTC. Encoded protein: CATSQGRVETQYF.

On this clone: This may arise from a read error, as a much more abundant clone is one base away. The chain carries TRBV12-3 or TRBV12-4 and TRBJ2-4; unclear D gene. The CDR3 loop spans 18 amino acids. The chain's CDR3 is CASILRLLVVLAKNIQYF. Here the CDR3 DNA reads TGTGCCAGCATTTTACGGCTCCTAGTGGTTCTAGCCAAAAACATTCAGTACTTC.

This rearrangement joins TRBV28 to TRBJ1-5; 7 nucleotides align to TRBD1. Germline values: CDR1 MDHEN, CDR2 SYDVKM. V lost 3 bases, J lost 3 bases, and 8 bases stayed unmatched. The CDR3 has 16 residues. In DNA, the CDR3 is TGTGCCAGCAGTTTTTTTGACAGGGCAGTCAATCAGCCCCAGCATTTT. It is translated as CASSFFDRAVNQPQHF. Supplemented by reference TRBV28 and TRBJ1-5, the full variable domain reads DVKVTQSSRYLVKRTGEKVFLECVQDMDHENMFWYRQDPGLGLRLIYFSYDVKMKEKGDIPEGYSVSREKKERFSLILESASTNQTSMYLCASSFFDRAVNQPQHFGDGTRLSIL.